This T cell receptor beta chain is from a study of identical twins. General study results and limits: Insertions ran lower in abundant cord blood beta clonotypes, though not in memory repertoires.

V was clipped by 7 bases and J by 4 bases; unmatched bases: 8. Looked up from germline, CDR1 is LNHDA and CDR2 is SQIVND (reference sequence). CDR3 size: 15 residues. A universal primer binding site was introduced by template switching. The final cDNA contained unique molecular identifiers. In TCRdb, the 5' RACE reads were re-called with MiXCR into one record per CDR3 protein. The table records 640,000 or so distinct CDR3 sequences, over 5% of them present only once. Concerning this clonotype itself: Its antigen is unknown.

No donor was unhealthy or non-Caucasian. The sample was naive T cells sorted from blood. The receptor was derived from a man between 18 and 29 years old in good health. The rearrangement uses TRBV19 and TRBJ2-5, with 11 bases matching TRBD2. Here the CDR3 reads CASKWGLAGGETQYF. The DNA of the CDR3 is TGTGCCAGTAAATGGGGGCTAGCGGGAGGAGAGACCCAGTACTTC.